This record covers a single T cell receptor (beta chain). Its antigen remains unidentified. Samples were taken several times over chemoradiotherapy. The sample comes from a study of chemoradiotherapy in HPV16-positive cancers. Study overall: Candidate HPV-specific clones and shared TCR motifs came from two HPV16-positive patients. The study, taken as a whole, reports: Candidate HPV-specific clones and E7-related TCR motifs grew in tumor during treatment. In HPV16-positive patients, HPV-responsive T-cell expansion tracked better recurrence-free survival.

Looked up from germline, CDR1 is MNHEY and CDR2 is SMNVEV (reference sequence). The CDR3 length is 13 residues. The germline V and J ends were trimmed by 1 base and 7 bases, with 8 bases remaining between them. Libraries were prepared by immunoSEQ multiplex PCR; TCRdb keeps only in-frame clonotypes and omits some of them. This table has around 2,300 clones, 81% appearing once. This TCR was sampled from a human donor with HPV-associated anogenital cancer. The V and J genes are TRBV27 and TRBJ1-5, with no clear D. The specimen was tumor tissue, collected from a patient who underwent chemoradiotherapy. In DNA form, the CDR3 reads TGTGCCAGCAGTTTATGGGTGGACCAGCCCCAGCATTTT. It is translated as CASSLWVDQPQHF.